This T cell receptor (beta chain) is drawn from a study of shared clonotypes between healthy human individuals. Profiling relied on immunoSEQ multiplex PCR, and the TCRdb table lists in-frame clones only, not all of them. The sample holds under 2,500,000 clones; nearly 97% are singletons and the top ten take more than 0.1%. This CDR3 contains 15 residues. Trimming left V 5 bases short and J 2 bases short, with 15 bases between. CDR1 is ENHRY and CDR2 is SYGVKD in the germline V gene. The chain carries TRBV10-3 and TRBJ1-1, with D unresolved. Source material: naive CD4+ T cells sorted from blood. Stated subset: CD45RA+ positively selected. This TCR came from a young man in good health. The CDR3 loop is CAISKVLQSNTEAFF. CDR3 coding DNA: TGTGCCATCAGTAAAGTACTTCAGAGCAACACTGAAGCTTTCTTT.